The rows below give T cell receptor beta chains drawn from one sample of a study. TCRdb re-derived calls from the RT-PCR reads in MiXCR, one entry per CDR3 protein. The sample records hundreds of thousands of distinct CDR3 sequences, 12% to 15% being singletons. Sequenced input: memory CD4+ T cells from blood. These receptors were collected from a female donor in good health, serving as a healthy control. The CDR3 runs from the conserved cysteine through the conserved F or W. D genes are given only for firm matches. Expanded clones get a size class; other rows say once, few or many, or leave the size out.

NA	TRBJ2-1	NA	TRBV19	15	CASSRESSSYNEQFF	TGTGCCAGTAGTCGGGAGTCGAGCTCCTACAATGAGCAGTTCTTC
NA	TRBJ2-1	many	TRBV7-9	10	CASSLIVQFF	TGTGCCAGCAGCCTCATTGTACAGTTCTTC
NA	TRBJ2-5	NA	TRBV5-1	15	CASSILGNGQETQYF	TGCGCCAGCAGCATTCTGGGAAATGGGCAAGAGACCCAGTACTTC
NA	TRBJ1-1	few	TRBV7-9	13	CASSHDPGDEAFF	TGTGCCAGCAGCCACGATCCAGGAGATGAAGCTTTCTTT
TRBD1	TRBJ2-7	many	TRBV20-1	14	CSACDLGQAYEQYF	TGCAGTGCCTGCGACTTAGGACAGGCCTACGAGCAGTACTTC
TRBD2	TRBJ2-2	NA	TRBV4-1	18	CASSQDQASGRYTGELFF	TGCGCCAGCAGCCAAGATCAGGCTAGCGGGAGGTACACCGGGGAGCTGTTTTTT
TRBD1	TRBJ2-3	NA	TRBV28	15	CASTPRGQATDTQYF	TGTGCCAGCACCCCCAGAGGACAGGCCACAGATACGCAGTATTTT
NA	TRBJ2-7	many	TRBV9	15	CASSVGIEAAYEQYF	TGTGCCAGCAGCGTAGGTATAGAGGCGGCCTACGAGCAGTACTTC
TRBD2	TRBJ2-1	few	TRBV7-8	19	CASSAGLAGEILPSNEQFF	TGTGCCAGCAGCGCTGGACTAGCGGGAGAGATCCTCCCCAGCAATGAGCAGTTCTTC
NA	TRBJ1-1	few	TRBV6-1	15	CASSPGGTLNTEAFF	TGTGCCAGCAGCCCGGGGGGGACCCTGAACACTGAAGCTTTCTTT
TRBD1	TRBJ1-2	NA	TRBV12-3/TRBV12-4	13	CASSFRGQLNYTF	TGTGCCAGCAGTTTTAGGGGGCAACTTAACTACACCTTC
TRBD2	TRBJ2-7	NA	TRBV29-1	13	CSVERGGDYEQYF	TGCAGCGTTGAGCGGGGGGGAGACTACGAGCAGTACTTC
TRBD1	TRBJ1-1	many	TRBV6-5	14	CASSLRGATTEAFF	TGTGCCAGCAGTCTCAGGGGGGCGACAACTGAAGCTTTCTTT
NA	TRBJ2-5	few	TRBV18	14	CASSPGATEETQYF	TGTGCCAGCTCACCAGGGGCTACCGAAGAGACCCAGTACTTC
NA	TRBJ2-5	NA	TRBV19	16	CASSPRGRGGTETQYF	TGTGCCAGTAGCCCTAGAGGGCGAGGGGGGACGGAGACCCAGTACTTC
NA	TRBJ2-1	NA	TRBV21-1	14	CASSCIFQYNEQFF	TGTGCCAGCAGCTGTATTTTCCAATACAATGAGCAGTTCTTC
TRBD2	TRBJ2-7	NA	TRBV7-2	16	CASSQILSGRVYEQYF	TGTGCCAGCAGCCAGATCCTAAGCGGGAGAGTGTACGAGCAGTACTTC
TRBD2	TRBJ2-1	few	TRBV9	18	CASSVAGTSGRWYNEQFF	TGTGCCAGCAGCGTAGCCGGGACTAGCGGGAGGTGGTACAATGAGCAGTTCTTC
NA	TRBJ1-2	NA	TRBV6-2/TRBV6-3	14	CASRLMPAAGGYTF	TGTGCCAGCAGACTGATGCCCGCCGCCGGTGGCTACACCTTC
TRBD1	TRBJ1-2	NA	TRBV27	17	CASAAGTTGAYGYGYTF	TGTGCCAGCGCGGCGGGGACAACAGGGGCCTACGGCTATGGCTACACCTTC
NA	TRBJ1-1	NA	TRBV10-3	14	CASKETVPNTEAFF	TGTGCCTCGAAGGAGACAGTCCCGAACACTGAAGCTTTCTTT
NA	TRBJ2-3	NA	TRBV5-1	14	CASSLEGDGDTQYF	TGCGCCAGCAGCTTGGAAGGGGATGGAGATACGCAGTATTTT
NA	TRBJ1-4	NA	TRBV5-1	15	CASSLSGTLNEKLFF	TGCGCCAGCAGCTTGAGTGGGACACTTAATGAAAAACTGTTTTTT
NA	TRBJ1-6	few	TRBV7-2	13	CASGDQAYSPLHF	TGTGCCAGCGGGGACCAGGCCTATTCACCCCTCCACTTT
TRBD1	TRBJ2-5	few	TRBV7-3	19	CASTQCGETGTGGGETQYF	TGTGCCAGCACCCAATGTGGGGAAACCGGGACAGGGGGCGGAGAGACCCAGTACTTC
NA	TRBJ2-1	NA	TRBV20-1	11	CSARPAREQFF	TGCAGTGCCAGGCCCGCCCGTGAGCAGTTCTTC
NA	TRBJ2-1	few	TRBV3-1	14	CASSQGLAHNEQFF	TGTGCCAGCAGCCAAGGGCTAGCTCACAATGAGCAGTTCTTC